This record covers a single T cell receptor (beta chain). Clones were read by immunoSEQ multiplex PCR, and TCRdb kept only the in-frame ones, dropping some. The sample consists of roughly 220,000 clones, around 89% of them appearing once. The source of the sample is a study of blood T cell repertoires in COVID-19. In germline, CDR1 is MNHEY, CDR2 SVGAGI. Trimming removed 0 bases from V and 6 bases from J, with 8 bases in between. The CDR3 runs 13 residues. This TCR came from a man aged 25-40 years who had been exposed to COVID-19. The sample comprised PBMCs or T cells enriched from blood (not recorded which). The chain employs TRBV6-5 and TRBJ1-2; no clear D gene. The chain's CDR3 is CASSYSEGHGYTF. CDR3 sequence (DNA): TGTGCCAGCAGTTACTCAGAGGGCCATGGCTACACCTTC.